This entry lists 8 T cell receptor beta chains sequenced from one sample in a study of T-cell reconstitution after alpha-beta-depleted transplantation in children. Preparation of the TCRbeta library used unique molecular identifiers. TCRdb reprocessed the PCR reads via MiXCR and lists one record per CDR3 protein. The sample has 700,000 to 950,000 distinct CDR3 sequences; roughly 15% are singletons. This specimen was PBMCs, mostly from graft donor cells, taken 360 days after TCRalphabeta/CD19-depleted stem cell transplant. The receptors stem from a male patient between 5 and 17 years old who had a stem cell transplant for acute lymphoblastic leukemia, so the T cells may come from the graft donor.

This clonotype was detected ten times or more. The J gene is TRBJ2-7, the V gene TRBV27; weak D call: TRBD1 (6 bases). The CDR3 runs to 14 residues. Germline CDR1 reads MNHEY; CDR2 reads SMNVEV (reference sequence). Trimming pared 4 bases from V and 0 bases from J, leaving 10 bases between. CDR3 DNA sequence: TGTGCCAGCAGTTACAGGGAAAGCTCCTACGAGCAGTACTTC. It yields the protein CASSYRESSYEQYF.

In its sample, this clonotype was seen many times. The chain carries TRBV5-6 and TRBJ2-3; TRBD1 aligns across 11 bases. The V and J ends lost 3 bases and 7 bases, in that order; junction bases with no gene match: 10. The CDR3 is 16 amino acids. Germline values: CDR1 SGHDT, CDR2 YYEEEE. CDR3 DNA: TGTGCCAGCAGCTCCGGAAGAGGGACAGGGGGGTATACGCAGTATTTT. Amino acids: CASSSGRGTGGYTQYF.

This clonotype was found a few times. This chain uses TRBV7-9 with TRBJ2-1, with D uncertain. Germline CDR1 reads SEHNR; CDR2 reads FQNEAQ (reference sequence). The CDR3 is 15 residues long. The V end was cut by 6 bases, the J end by 5 bases, with 17 bases between. DNA for the CDR3: TGTGCCAGCAGTCTAAGAATCGGGCGTAACAATGAGCAGTTCTTC. It encodes CASSLRIGRNNEQFF.

This clonotype was detected ten times or more. The chain couples TRBV4-1 to TRBJ2-5, with 9 nucleotides matching TRBD2. CDR3 length: 15 residues. The V gene end was trimmed by 1 base and the J gene end by 2 bases; junction bases not matched to a gene: 2. The germline V gene has CDR1 MGHRA and CDR2 YSYEKL. CDR3 protein: CASSQGLAAQETQYF. The CDR3 DNA is TGCGCCAGCAGCCAAGGACTAGCGGCTCAAGAGACCCAGTACTTC.

The V gene is TRBV9, the J gene TRBJ2-7; no reliable D call. This CDR3 contains 16 residues. The germline CDR1 and CDR2 sequences are SGDLS and YYNGEE. V lost 0 bases and J lost 4, with 17 bases in between. CDR3 sequence: CASSVAPAYSQYEQYF. The CDR3 DNA reads TGTGCCAGCAGCGTAGCGCCCGCATACTCCCAATACGAGCAGTACTTC.

At least ten counts were recorded for this clonotype. The chain links TRBV20-1 to TRBJ2-7, with 14 nucleotides matching TRBD2. J lost 3 bases, V lost 5 bases, and 12 bases had no gene match. This CDR3 contains 17 residues. The germline V gene encodes CDR1 DFQATT and CDR2 SNEGSKA (reference sequence). The CDR3 DNA is TGCAGTGCTCCACGGACTAGCGGGAGGTTCGGGGACTACGAGCAGTACTTC. Encoded protein: CSAPRTSGRFGDYEQYF.

This clonotype was counted only a few times. This rearrangement joins TRBV28 to TRBJ2-1; weak D call: TRBD2 (5 bases). Trimming took 2 bases from V and 12 from J, leaving 20 bases between them. CDR3 length: 15 residues. Germline V gene data show CDR1 as MDHEN and CDR2 as SYDVKM. The CDR3: CASSLPVRGGGPQFF. CDR3 DNA sequence: TGTGCCAGCAGTTTACCCGTACGTGGCGGAGGCCCGCAGTTCTTC.

The chain recombines TRBV5-1 with TRBJ2-1; 14 bases agree with TRBD2. V shed 4 bases, J shed 5 bases, and the junction held 5 bases outside the gene matches. The CDR3 loop spans 16 amino acids. Germline loops: CDR1 SGHRS, CDR2 YFSETQ. The CDR3 protein is CASSVRLAGGNNEQFF. The CDR3 bases are TGCGCCAGCAGCGTACGACTAGCGGGAGGGAACAATGAGCAGTTCTTC.